This TCR beta chain originates from a study of regulatory T cells in long-lasting Graves disease. Findings of the study overall: TRBV28, TRBJ1-2 and TRBJ2-5 emerged as the favored segments in persistent disease.

The CDR3 length is 15 residues. V shed 6 bases and J shed 8 bases, with 23 bases lying between them. CDR1 and CDR2 from the germline V gene are DFQATT and SNEGSKA (reference sequence). The authors built TCR beta libraries using iRepertoire HTBI primers and Arm-PCR of CDR3 regions. TCRdb re-analysed the multiplex PCR reads in MiXCR, keeping a single row per CDR3 protein. The sample includes hundreds of thousands of distinct CDR3 sequences, approximately 15% seen only once; the top ten take approximately 20%. As for time point: newly diagnosed GD, antithyroid drugs for less than 3 months. RNA extracted from PBMCs served as the sequencing template. This clonotype was counted at least ten times. Its specificity is unknown. This sample was also put to use in a study of T cells in Graves' hyperthyroidism and ophthalmopathy.

The gene calls are TRBV20-1 and TRBJ2-1; D is possibly TRBD1 (6 bases). This specimen was peripheral blood mononuclear cells (PBMCs), taken at new diagnosis, from a patient treated with antithyroid drugs. This sequence originates from a woman aged 30 to 39 with Graves disease. This CDR3 is CSATRGWPQAYEQFF. Here the CDR3 DNA reads TGCAGTGCCACGAGGGGGTGGCCCCAAGCCTATGAGCAGTTCTTC.